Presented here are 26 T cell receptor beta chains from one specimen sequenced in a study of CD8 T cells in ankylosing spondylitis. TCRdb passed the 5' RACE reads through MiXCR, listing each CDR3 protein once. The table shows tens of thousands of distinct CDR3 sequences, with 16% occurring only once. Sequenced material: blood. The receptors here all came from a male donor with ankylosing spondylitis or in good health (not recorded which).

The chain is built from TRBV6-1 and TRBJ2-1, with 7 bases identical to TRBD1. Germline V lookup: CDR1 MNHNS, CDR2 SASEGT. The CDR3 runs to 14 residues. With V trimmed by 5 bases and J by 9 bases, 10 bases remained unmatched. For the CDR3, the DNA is TGTGCCAGCAGTCCCGGACAGGTGCCGGGTGAGCAGTTCTTC. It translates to CASSPGQVPGEQFF.

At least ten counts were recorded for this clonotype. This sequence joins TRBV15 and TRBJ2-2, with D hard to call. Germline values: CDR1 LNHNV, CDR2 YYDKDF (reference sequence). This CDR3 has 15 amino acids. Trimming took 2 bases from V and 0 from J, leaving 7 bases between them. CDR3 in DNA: TGTGCCACCAGCAGACCGCTACCGAACACCGGGGAGCTGTTTTTT. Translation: CATSRPLPNTGELFF.

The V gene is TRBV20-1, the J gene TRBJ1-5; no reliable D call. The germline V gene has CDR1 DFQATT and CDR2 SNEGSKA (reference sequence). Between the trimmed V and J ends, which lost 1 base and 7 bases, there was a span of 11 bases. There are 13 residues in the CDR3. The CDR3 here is CSARGPLEQPQHF. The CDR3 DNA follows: TGCAGTGCTAGAGGGCCACTGGAGCAGCCCCAGCATTTT.

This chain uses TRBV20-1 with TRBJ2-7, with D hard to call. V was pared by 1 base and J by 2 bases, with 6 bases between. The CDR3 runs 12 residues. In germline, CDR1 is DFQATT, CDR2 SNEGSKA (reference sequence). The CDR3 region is CSARGTTYEQYV. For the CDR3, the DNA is TGCAGTGCTAGAGGCACAACCTACGAGCAGTACGTC.

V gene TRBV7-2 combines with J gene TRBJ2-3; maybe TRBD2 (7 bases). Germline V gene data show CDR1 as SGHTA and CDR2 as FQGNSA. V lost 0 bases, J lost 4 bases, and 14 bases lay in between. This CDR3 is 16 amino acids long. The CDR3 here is CASSLAGGPPADTQYF. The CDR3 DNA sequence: TGTGCCAGCAGCTTAGCGGGGGGGCCCCCAGCAGATACGCAGTATTTT.

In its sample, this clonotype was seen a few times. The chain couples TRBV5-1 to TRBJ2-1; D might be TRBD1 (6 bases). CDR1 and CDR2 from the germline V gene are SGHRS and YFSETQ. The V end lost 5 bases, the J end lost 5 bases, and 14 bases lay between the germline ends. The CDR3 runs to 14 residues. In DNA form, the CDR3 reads TGCGCCAGCAGATACTGGGACACCAACAATGAGCAGTTCTTC. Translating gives CASRYWDTNNEQFF.

The DNA of the CDR3 is TGTGCCAACCTGACTCGGGACAGACGAAAGTCGGCCGGGGAGCTGTTTTTT. It specifies CANLTRDRRKSAGELFF. The gene calls are TRBV6-6 and TRBJ2-2; 7 bases are shared with TRBD1. The CDR3 sequence is 17 residues long. The germline gives CDR1 MNHNY, CDR2 SVGAGI (reference sequence). Germline trimming cut 10 bases from V and 6 bases from J; bases unmatched to any gene: 20.

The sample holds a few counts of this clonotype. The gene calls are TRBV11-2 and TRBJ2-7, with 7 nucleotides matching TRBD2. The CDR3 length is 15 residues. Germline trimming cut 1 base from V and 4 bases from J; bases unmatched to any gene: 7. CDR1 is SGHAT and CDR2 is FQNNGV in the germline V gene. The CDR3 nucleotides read TGTGCCAGCAGCTTAGTCGCGGGAGTCGGGTACGAGCAGTACTTC. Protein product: CASSLVAGVGYEQYF.

CDR3 bases: TGCAGTGCGCGCGCGGGAGATACGCAGTATTTT. Its translation is CSARAGDTQYF. The rearrangement links TRBV20-1 to TRBJ2-3; possible D gene TRBD2, 5 bases. The CDR3 totals 11 residues. Germline values: CDR1 DFQATT, CDR2 SNEGSKA (reference sequence). The V end was cut by 6 bases, the J end by 5 bases, with 9 bases between.

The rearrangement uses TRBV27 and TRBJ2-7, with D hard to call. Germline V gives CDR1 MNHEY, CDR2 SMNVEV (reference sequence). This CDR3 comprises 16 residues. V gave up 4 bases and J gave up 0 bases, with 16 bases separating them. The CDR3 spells CASSSAGPRDSYEQYF. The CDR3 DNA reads TGTGCCAGCAGTTCGGCTGGCCCGCGCGACTCCTACGAGCAGTACTTC.

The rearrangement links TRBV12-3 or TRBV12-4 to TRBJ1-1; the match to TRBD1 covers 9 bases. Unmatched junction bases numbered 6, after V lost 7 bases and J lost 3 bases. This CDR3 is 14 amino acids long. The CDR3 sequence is CASTLGTGYTEAFF. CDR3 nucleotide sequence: TGTGCCAGCACCCTAGGGACAGGGTACACTGAAGCTTTCTTT.

CDR3 residues: CASSPLGPRDTQYF. As DNA, the CDR3 is TGTGCCAGCAGCCCTCTCGGACCGAGAGATACGCAGTATTTT. The chain couples TRBV5-5 to TRBJ2-3; D ambiguous. Per germline, CDR1 SGHKS and CDR2 YYEKEE (reference sequence). This CDR3 region has 14 residues. V dropped 4 bases and J dropped 5 bases, with 14 bases sitting between them.

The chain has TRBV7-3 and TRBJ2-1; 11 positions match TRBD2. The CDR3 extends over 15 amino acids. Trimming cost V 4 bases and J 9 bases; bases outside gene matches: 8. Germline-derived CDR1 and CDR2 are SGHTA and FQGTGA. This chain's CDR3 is CASSSTYSGGGEQFF. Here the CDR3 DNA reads TGTGCCAGCAGCTCGACTTATAGCGGGGGGGGTGAGCAGTTCTTC.

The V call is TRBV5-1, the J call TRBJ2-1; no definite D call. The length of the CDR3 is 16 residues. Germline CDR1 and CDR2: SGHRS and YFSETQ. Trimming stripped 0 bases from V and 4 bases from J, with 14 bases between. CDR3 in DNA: TGCGCCAGCAGCTTGGCTTACAGAGGTTTATACAATGAGCAGTTCTTC. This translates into CASSLAYRGLYNEQFF.

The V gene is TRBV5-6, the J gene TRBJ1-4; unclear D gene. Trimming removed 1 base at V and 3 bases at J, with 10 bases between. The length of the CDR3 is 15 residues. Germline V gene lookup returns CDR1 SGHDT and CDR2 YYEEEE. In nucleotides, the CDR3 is TGTGCCAGCAGCTTGAGGCTGTCGGCTAATGAAAAACTGTTTTTT. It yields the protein CASSLRLSANEKLFF.

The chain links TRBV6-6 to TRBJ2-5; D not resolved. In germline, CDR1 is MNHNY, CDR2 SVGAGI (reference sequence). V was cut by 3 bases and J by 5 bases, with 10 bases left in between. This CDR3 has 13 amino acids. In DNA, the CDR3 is TGTGCCAGCAGTTATGACATTGGCGAGACCCAGTACTTC. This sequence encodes CASSYDIGETQYF.

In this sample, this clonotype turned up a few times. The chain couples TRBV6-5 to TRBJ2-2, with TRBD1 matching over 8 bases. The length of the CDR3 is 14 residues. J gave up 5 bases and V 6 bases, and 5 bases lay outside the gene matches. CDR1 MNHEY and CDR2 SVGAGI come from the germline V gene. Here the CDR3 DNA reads TGTGCCAGCAGGAGGACAGGGTCGACCGGGGAGCTGTTTTTT. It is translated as CASRRTGSTGELFF.

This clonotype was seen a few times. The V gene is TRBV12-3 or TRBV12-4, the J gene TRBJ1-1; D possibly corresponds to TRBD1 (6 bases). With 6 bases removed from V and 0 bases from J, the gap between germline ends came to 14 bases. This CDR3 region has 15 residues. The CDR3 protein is CASSPDSMMNTEAFF. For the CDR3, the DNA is TGTGCCAGCAGCCCGGACAGCATGATGAACACTGAAGCTTTCTTT.

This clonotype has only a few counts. The DNA of the CDR3 is TGTGCCAGCAGCTTTGGAGGGGGCTCCACAGATACGCAGTATTTT. This codes for CASSFGGGSTDTQYF. The V call is TRBV11-1, the J call TRBJ2-3; TRBD1 might be the D (7 bases). Trimming took 3 bases from V and 2 from J, leaving 12 bases between them. This CDR3 region has 15 residues. Germline V gene lookup returns CDR1 SGHAT and CDR2 FQDESV (reference sequence). Using reference TRBV11-1 and TRBJ2-3 for the parts outside the CDR3, the full variable domain is EAEVAQSPRYKITEKSQAVAFWCDPISGHATLYWYRQILGQGPELLVQFQDESVVDDSQLPKDRFSAERLKGVDSTLKIQPAELGDSAMYLCASSFGGGSTDTQYFGPGTRLTVL.

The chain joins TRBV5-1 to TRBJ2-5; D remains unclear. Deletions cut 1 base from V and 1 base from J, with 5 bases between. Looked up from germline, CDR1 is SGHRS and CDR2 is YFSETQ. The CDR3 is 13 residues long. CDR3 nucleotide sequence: TGCGCCAGCAGCTTGATCTCCCAAGAGACCCAGTACTTC. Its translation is CASSLISQETQYF.

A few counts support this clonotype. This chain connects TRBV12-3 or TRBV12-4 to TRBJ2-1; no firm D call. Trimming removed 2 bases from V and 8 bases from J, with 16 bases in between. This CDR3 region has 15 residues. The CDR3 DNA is TGTGCCAGCAGTTTACTAGAACCCACGACCGATGAGCAGTTCTTC. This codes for CASSLLEPTTDEQFF.

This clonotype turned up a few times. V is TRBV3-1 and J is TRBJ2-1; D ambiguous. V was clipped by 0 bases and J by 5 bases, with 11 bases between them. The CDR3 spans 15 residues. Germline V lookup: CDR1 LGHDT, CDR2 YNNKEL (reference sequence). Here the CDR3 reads CASSQDLGRHNEQFF. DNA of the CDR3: TGTGCCAGCAGCCAAGATCTGGGCAGACACAATGAGCAGTTCTTC.

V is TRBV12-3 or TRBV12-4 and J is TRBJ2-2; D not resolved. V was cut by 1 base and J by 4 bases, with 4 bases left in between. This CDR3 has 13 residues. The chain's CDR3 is CASSLEATGELFF. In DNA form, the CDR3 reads TGTGCCAGCAGTTTAGAAGCCACCGGGGAGCTGTTTTTT.

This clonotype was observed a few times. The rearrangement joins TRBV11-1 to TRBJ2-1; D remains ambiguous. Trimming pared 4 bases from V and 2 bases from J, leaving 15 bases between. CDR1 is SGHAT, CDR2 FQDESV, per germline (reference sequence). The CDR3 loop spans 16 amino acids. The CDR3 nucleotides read TGTGCCAGCAGCTCCAGTCAGCCGGTAACCTACAATGAGCAGTTCTTC. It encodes CASSSSQPVTYNEQFF.

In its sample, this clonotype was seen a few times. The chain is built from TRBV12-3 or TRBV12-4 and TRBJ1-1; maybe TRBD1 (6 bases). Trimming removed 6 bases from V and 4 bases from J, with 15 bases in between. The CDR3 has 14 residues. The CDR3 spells CASRTQGPRTEAFF. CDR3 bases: TGTGCCAGCAGAACTCAGGGGCCACGCACTGAAGCTTTCTTT.

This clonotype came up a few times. The CDR3, as DNA: TGTGCCAGCACGCTATTAGCGGGAGTTGGAGATACGCAGTATTTT. Translating it yields CASTLLAGVGDTQYF. This chain uses TRBV2 with TRBJ2-3, with 9 bases aligning to TRBD2. This CDR3 contains 15 residues. Per germline, CDR1 SNHLY and CDR2 FYNNEI. With 7 bases clipped from V and 5 bases from J, the junction kept 10 bases outside the gene matches.